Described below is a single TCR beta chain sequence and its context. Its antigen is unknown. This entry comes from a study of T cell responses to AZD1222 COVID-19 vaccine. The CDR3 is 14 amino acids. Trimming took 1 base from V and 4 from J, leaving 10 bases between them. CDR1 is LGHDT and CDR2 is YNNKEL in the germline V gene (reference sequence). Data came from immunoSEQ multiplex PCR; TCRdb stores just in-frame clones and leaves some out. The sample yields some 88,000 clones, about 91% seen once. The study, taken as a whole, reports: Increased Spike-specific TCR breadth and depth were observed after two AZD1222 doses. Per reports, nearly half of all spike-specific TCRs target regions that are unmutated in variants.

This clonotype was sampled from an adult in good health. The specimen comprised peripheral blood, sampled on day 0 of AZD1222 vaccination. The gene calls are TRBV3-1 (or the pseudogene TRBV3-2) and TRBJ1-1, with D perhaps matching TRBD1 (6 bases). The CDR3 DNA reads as TGTGCCAGCAGCCAAGCACAGGGCACCACTGAAGCTTTCTTT. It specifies CASSQAQGTTEAFF.